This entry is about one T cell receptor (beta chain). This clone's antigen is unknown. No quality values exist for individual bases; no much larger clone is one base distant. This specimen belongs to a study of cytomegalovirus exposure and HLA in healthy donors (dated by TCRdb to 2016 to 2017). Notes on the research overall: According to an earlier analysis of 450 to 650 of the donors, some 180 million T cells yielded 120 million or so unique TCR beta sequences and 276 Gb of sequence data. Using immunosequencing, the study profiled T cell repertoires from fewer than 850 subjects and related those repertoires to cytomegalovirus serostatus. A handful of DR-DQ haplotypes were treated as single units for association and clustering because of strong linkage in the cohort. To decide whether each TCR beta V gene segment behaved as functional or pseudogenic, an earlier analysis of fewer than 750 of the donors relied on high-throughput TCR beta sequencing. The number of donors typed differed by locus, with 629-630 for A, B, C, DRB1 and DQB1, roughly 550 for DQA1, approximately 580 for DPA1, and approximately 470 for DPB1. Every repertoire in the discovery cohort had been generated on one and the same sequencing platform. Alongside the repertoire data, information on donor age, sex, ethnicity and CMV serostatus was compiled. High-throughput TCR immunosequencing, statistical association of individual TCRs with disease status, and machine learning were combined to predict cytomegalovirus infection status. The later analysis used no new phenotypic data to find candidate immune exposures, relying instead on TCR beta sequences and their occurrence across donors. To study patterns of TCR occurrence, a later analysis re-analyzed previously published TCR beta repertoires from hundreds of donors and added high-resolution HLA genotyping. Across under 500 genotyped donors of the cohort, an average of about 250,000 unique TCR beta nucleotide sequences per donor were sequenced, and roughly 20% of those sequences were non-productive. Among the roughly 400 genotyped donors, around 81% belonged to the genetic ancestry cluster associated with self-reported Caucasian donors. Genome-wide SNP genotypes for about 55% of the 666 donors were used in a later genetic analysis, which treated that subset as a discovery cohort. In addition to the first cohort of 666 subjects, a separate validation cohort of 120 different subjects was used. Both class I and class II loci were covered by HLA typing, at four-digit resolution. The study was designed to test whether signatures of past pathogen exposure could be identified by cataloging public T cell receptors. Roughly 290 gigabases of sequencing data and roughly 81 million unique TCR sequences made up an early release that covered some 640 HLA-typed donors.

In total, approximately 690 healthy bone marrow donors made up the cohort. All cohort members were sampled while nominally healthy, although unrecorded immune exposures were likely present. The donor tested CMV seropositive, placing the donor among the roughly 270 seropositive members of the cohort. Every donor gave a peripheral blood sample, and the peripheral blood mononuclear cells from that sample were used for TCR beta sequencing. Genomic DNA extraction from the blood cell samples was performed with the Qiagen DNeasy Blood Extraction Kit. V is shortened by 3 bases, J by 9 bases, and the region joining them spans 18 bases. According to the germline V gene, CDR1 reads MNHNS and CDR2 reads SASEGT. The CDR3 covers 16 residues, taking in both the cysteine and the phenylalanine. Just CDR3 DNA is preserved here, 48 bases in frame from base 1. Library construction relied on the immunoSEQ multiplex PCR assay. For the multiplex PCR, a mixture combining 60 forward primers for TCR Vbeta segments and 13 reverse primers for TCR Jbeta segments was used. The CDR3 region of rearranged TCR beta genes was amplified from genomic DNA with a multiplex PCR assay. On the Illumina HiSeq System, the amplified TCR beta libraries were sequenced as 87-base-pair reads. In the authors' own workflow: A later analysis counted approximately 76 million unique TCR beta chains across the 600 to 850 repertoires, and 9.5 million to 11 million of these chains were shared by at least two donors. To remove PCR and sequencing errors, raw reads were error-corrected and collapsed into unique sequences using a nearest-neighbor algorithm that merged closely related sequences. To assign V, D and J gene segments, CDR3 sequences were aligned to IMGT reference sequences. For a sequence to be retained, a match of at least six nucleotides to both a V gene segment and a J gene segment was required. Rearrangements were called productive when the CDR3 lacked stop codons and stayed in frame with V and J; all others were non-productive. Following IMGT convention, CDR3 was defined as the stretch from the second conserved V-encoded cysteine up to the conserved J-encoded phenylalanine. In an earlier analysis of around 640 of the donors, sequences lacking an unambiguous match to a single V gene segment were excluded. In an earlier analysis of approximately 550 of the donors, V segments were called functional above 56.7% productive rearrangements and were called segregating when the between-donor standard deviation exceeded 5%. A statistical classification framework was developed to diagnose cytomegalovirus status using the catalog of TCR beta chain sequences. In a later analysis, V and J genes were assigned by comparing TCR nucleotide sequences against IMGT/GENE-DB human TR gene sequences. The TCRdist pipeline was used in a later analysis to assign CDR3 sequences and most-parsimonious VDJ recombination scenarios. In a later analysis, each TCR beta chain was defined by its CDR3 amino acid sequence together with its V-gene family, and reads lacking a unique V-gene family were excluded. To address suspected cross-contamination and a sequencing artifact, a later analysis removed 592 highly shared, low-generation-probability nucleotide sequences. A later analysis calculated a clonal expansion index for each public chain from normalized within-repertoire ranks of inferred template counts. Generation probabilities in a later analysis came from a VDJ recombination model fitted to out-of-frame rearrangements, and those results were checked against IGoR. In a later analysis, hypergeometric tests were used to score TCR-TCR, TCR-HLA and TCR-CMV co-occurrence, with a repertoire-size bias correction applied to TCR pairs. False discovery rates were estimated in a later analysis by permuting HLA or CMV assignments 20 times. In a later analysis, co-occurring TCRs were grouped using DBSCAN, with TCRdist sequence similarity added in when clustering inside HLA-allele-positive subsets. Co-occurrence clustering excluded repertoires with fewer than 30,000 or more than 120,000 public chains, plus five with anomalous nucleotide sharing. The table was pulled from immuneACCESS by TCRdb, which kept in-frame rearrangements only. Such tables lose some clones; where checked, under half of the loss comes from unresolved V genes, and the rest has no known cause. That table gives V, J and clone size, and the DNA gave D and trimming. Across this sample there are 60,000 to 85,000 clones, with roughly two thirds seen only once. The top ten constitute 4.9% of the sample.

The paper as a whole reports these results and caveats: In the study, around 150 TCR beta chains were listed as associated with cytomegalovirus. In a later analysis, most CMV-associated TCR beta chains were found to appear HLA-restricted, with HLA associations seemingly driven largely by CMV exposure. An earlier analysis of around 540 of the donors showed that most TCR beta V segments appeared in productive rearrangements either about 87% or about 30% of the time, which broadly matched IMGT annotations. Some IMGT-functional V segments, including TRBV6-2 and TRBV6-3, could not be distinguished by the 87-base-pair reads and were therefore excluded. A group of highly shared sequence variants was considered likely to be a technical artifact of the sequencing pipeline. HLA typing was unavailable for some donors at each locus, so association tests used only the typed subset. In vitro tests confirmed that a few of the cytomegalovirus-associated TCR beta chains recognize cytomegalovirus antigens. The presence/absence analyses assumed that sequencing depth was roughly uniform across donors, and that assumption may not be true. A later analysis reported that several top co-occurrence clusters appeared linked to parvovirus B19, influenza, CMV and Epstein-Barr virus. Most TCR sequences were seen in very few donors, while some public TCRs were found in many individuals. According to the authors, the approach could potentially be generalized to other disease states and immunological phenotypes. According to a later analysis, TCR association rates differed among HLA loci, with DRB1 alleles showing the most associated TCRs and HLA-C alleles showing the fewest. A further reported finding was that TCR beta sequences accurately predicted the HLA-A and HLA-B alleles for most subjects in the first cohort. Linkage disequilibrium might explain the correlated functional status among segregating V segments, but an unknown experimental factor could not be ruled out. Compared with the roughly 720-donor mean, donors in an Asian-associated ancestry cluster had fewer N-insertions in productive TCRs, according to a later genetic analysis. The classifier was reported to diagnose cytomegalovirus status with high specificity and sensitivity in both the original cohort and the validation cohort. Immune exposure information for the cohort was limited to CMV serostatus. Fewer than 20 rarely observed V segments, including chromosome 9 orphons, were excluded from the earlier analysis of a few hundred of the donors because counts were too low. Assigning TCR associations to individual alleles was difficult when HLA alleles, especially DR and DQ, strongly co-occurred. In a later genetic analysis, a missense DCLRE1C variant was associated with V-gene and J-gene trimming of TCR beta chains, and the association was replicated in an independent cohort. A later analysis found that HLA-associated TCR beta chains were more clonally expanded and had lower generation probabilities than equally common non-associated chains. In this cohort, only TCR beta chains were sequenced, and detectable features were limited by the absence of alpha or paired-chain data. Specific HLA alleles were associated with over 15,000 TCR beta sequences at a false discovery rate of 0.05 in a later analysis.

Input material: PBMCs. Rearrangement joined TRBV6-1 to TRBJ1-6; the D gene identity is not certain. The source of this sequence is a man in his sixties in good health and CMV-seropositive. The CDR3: CASSDILRGSGSPLHF. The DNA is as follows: TGTGCCAGCAGTGACATTTTGCGGGGTAGCGGTTCACCCCTCCACTTT.